Sequencing of this T cell receptor (beta chain) was carried out in a study of blood T cell repertoires in COVID-19. Repertoires were generated with immunoSEQ multiplex PCR, while TCRdb's copy carries only in-frame clones and drops some. The profile shows roughly 410,000 clones, around 90% of them singletons. V shed 6 bases and J 0 bases; nucleotides not matched to a gene: 5. Germline-derived CDR1 and CDR2 are WSHSY and SAAADI. The length of the CDR3 is 15 residues. This rearrangement joins TRBV10-2 to TRBJ1-5, with TRBD1 matching 7 bases. The sequence came from a man aged 35 to 55 with acute or convalescent COVID-19. Input material: peripheral blood. The CDR3 loop is CASRRDSNSNQPQHF. In nucleotides, the CDR3 is TGCGCCAGCAGGAGGGACAGTAATAGCAATCAGCCCCAGCATTTT.